The sequence of this T cell receptor (beta chain) was determined in a study of T cells in Graves' hyperthyroidism and ophthalmopathy (dated by TCRdb to between 2018 and 2020). General notes on the study: Peripheral blood samples were taken at initial diagnosis, before any treatment was given. In about 6 Graves' hyperthyroidism patients, the study also compared T-cell repertoires from thyroid tissue with T-cell repertoires from blood. An independent validation cohort of about 19 hyperthyroidism patients and about 16 patients who later progressed to ophthalmopathy tested prospective prediction of ophthalmopathy. After sampling, hyperthyroidism patients received methimazole starting at 30 mg daily, and ophthalmopathy patients received high-dose intravenous methylprednisolone. According to the paper, TCR Vbeta CDR3 sequencing was carried out on some 140 peripheral blood samples, which came from 40 to 45 ophthalmopathy, 70 to 80 hyperthyroidism and roughly 17 progressor patients. The approximately 97 discovery patients were randomly divided into training and test sets at a 7:3 ratio. To identify distinguishing TCR V-J signatures, a discovery cohort of some 99 patients was used, comprising 43 with Graves' ophthalmopathy and approximately 57 with stable Graves' hyperthyroidism. The research as a whole found: In validation, progression to ophthalmopathy was predicted by the model with around 71% sensitivity and about 72% specificity, a median of about 6.4 months before onset. No statistical method was used to set the sample size in advance, and investigators knew the group allocation. Blood samples also contained most of the expanded thyroid clonotypes (frequency above 0.001), which suggests that blood repertoires may reflect thyroid immune responses. In cross-validation, a model built on a 13 V-J signature told ophthalmopathy apart from stable hyperthyroidism with 87.88% sensitivity and about 81% specificity, and in testing the same model reached 80%/75%.

TCR beta CDR3 regions were amplified from RNA transcripts. The TCR CDR3 was subjected to a first round of RT-PCR using the HTBI primer set and the Qiagen OneStep RT-PCR kit. Libraries were constructed in a second round of multiplex PCR, after which size selection and purification were carried out. Paired-end sequencing of the libraries was performed with 100 bp reads on an Illumina HiSeq2000. In the source study's methods: Raw data were processed with SOAPnuke, discarding reads with adapters, uncalled bases, mean Phred below 15, or no exact constant-primer or identifier match. High-quality paired reads were merged using COPE v1.2.5, and each unique nucleotide sequence was defined as a clonotype. Clonotypes were aligned to IMGT TRBV, TRBD and TRBJ reference segments using MiTCR v1.1. The analysis included only V-J combinations with a frequency above 0.0001, which together covered roughly 99% of the repertoires. The TCS score was defined as the ratio of F50 (clonal expansion) to E x V (chaos), calculated using BLOSUM62-based TCRdist between CDR3 peptides within each V-J. Welch's t-statistics and random forest reduced just over 500 V-J features to some 14, which were used in a naive Bayes classifier (R e1071). TCRdb took the public reads, trimmed them with fastp at Q25, ran MiXCR for clone calling and kept in-frame beta chains. CDR3 protein sequences are deduplicated, and each keeps its most common genes and DNA. What appears here as the V and J calls and clone size reflects TCRdb's work, not the paper's. Within this sample are around 600,000 distinct CDR3 sequences, with roughly 15% of them counted one time only. The ten top clones hold approximately 13% of the sample.

A note on this clonotype: Its antigen is unknown. No clone much larger than this one lies a single base away; base qualities are absent.

Moderately to severely active disease, a Clinical Activity Score of at least 3, a NOSPECS grade of at least 4, and a duration under 3 months were present in ophthalmopathy patients. Patients with uncontrolled infections, other autoimmune diseases, pregnancy or lactation were excluded. Clinical symptoms, serum thyroxine and TRAb, thyroid ultrasound, and orbital computed tomography formed the basis for the diagnoses. PBMCs were isolated from 7.5 to 10 ml of fresh peripheral blood by Ficoll-Paque density gradient centrifugation. Total RNA was extracted with Trizol reagent, and quality was checked on an Agilent 2100 Bioanalyzer. This TCR was sampled from a woman in her forties or fifties with Graves' ophthalmopathy. Sequencing was performed on blood.

The CDR3: CASSLWGRLTRSYEQYF. The sequenced DNA is TGTGCCAGCAGTTTATGGGGAAGACTAACCCGATCCTACGAGCAGTACTTC. The sequence is built from TRBV28 and TRBJ2-7, with TRBD2 tentatively as D gene (5 bases match). CDR1 MDHEN and CDR2 SYDVKM were looked up in the germline V gene. Trimming takes 0 bases from V and 1 base from J, and the germline ends sit 16 bases apart. The CDR3 sequence holds 17 residues, the cysteine and phenylalanine included. Solely the CDR3 DNA is kept, with 51 bases framed from the first base.